The present T cell receptor beta chain was sequenced within a study of blood T cell repertoires in COVID-19. Study-level background: Specimens from acute and convalescent COVID-19 originated in the United States, Italy and Spain. T cells, B-cell-depleted T cells, or PBMCs supplied cDNA or gDNA.

V lost 2 bases and J 8 bases, leaving 15 bases between the germline ends. The CDR3 has 15 amino acids. Germline V gene lookup returns CDR1 SGHAT and CDR2 FQNNGV. Methods used by the authors: Amplifying reference gene primers gave estimates of nucleated cell counts. Profiled with immunoSEQ multiplex PCR; TCRdb holds only in-frame clones, not every one. From that table come the V and J calls and clone size; the DNA was used to work out D and trimming. The sample shows about 200,000 clones, about nine tenths of them seen only once. Sequenced: peripheral blood. This chain uses TRBV11-2 with TRBJ1-4; D not resolved. This TCR was recovered from a woman between 65 and 79 years old with acute or convalescent COVID-19. For the CDR3, the DNA is TGTGCCAGCAGCTTATCCGGGAGCATGGGGGAAAAACTGTTTTTT. Translated, it gives CASSLSGSMGEKLFF.